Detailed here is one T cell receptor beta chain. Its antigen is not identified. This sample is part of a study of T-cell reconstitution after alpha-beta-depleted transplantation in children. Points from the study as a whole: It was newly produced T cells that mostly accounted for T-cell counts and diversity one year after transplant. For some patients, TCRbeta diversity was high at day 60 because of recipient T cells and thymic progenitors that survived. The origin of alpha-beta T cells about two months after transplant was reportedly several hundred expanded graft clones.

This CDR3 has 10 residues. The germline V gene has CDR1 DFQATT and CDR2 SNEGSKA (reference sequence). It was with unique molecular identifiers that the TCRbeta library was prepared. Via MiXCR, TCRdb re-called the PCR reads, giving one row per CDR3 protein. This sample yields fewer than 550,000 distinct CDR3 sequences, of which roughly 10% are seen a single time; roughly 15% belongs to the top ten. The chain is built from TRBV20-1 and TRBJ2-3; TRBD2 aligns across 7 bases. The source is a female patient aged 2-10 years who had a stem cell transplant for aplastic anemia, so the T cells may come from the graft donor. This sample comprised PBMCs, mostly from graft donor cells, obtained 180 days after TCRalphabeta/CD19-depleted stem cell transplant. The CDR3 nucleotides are TGCAGAATAGCGGGAGATACGCAGTATTTT. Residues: CRIAGDTQYF.